A selection of T cell receptor beta chains follows, all from one sample in a study of sequential checkpoint blockade in melanoma. Repertoires were generated with immunoSEQ multiplex PCR, while TCRdb's copy carries only in-frame clones and drops some. This sample has about 12,000 clones; about 28% occur once, and the top ten carry under 25%. Source: tumor tissue (inferred from file names), taken from a patient given nivolumab and ipilimumab in sequence. The receptors derive from a human donor with melanoma. Both conserved end residues are part of each CDR3. The D gene is left open where the match is weak. Part of the rows lack a size; the others show once, few, many or a class for expanded clones.

d_call j_call cdr3_length v_call clone_size cdr3_aa cdr3_nt
TRBD1 TRBJ2-1 16 TRBV6-4 few CAISSDRVPTYNEQFF TGTGCCATCAGTAGTGACAGGGTACCCACTTACAATGAGCAGTTCTTC
NA TRBJ2-3 14 TRBV5-1 many CASSEEVITDTQYF TGCGCCAGCAGCGAGGAGGTCATCACAGATACGCAGTATTTT
NA TRBJ2-4 14 TRBV2 few CASSGTGRGNIQYF TGTGCCAGCAGTGGGACAGGGAGGGGAAACATTCAGTACTTC
TRBD1 TRBJ2-2 15 TRBV28 NA CASTTPGQGTGELFF TGTGCCAGCACCACCCCGGGACAGGGAACCGGGGAGCTGTTTTTT
TRBD1 TRBJ1-1 14 TRBV5-1 NA CASSTGGLNTEAFF TGCGCCAGCTCGACAGGGGGCTTGAACACTGAAGCTTTCTTT
NA TRBJ1-1 13 TRBV19 NA CASSIVWRTEAFF TGTGCCAGTAGTATAGTCTGGAGGACTGAAGCTTTCTTT
NA TRBJ1-6 18 TRBV28 once CASRTYDGMSSYNSPLHF TGTGCCAGCAGAACCTATGACGGGATGAGCTCCTATAATTCACCCCTCCACTTT
TRBD2 TRBJ2-3 16 TRBV28 NA CAIGLAGGHPTDTQYF TGTGCCATCGGACTAGCGGGGGGCCATCCCACAGATACGCAGTATTTT
NA TRBJ1-2 15 TRBV15 NA CATSRADGLNYGYTF TGTGCCACCAGCAGAGCGGACGGGCTTAACTATGGCTACACCTTC
NA TRBJ2-5 14 TRBV11-3 few CASSRWGEEETQYF TGTGCCAGCAGCCGCTGGGGGGAGGAAGAGACCCAGTACTTC
NA TRBJ1-6 14 TRBV4-1 many CASSQEGGNSPLHF TGCGCCAGCAGCCAAGAGGGCGGCAATTCACCCCTCCACTTT
TRBD2 TRBJ2-3 13 TRBV9 many CASLAGSTDTQYF TGTGCCAGCCTAGCGGGGAGCACAGATACGCAGTATTTT
NA TRBJ2-3 14 TRBV9 few CASSFGHSTDTQYF TGTGCCAGCAGTTTTGGCCACTCCACAGATACGCAGTATTTT
NA TRBJ2-1 14 TRBV7-1 few CASILPPVSYEQFF TGTGCCAGCATCCTTCCTCCTGTTTCCTACGAGCAGTTCTTC
NA TRBJ2-2 15 TRBV19 NA CASSIRQQPTGELFF TGTGCCAGTAGTATTAGACAGCAACCCACCGGGGAGCTGTTTTTT
TRBD2 TRBJ2-1 16 TRBV5-1 few CASRTGLAGGHNEQFF TGCGCCAGCAGAACCGGGCTAGCGGGGGGTCACAATGAGCAGTTCTTC
TRBD1 TRBJ2-1 12 TRBV2 NA CAGTGKGDEQFF TGTGCCGGGACAGGGAAAGGTGATGAGCAGTTCTTC
NA TRBJ2-7 13 TRBV18 few CASSPDSSREQYF TGTGCCAGCTCGCCGGACAGTTCGAGGGAGCAGTACTTC
NA TRBJ2-3 14 TRBV7-6 NA CASSLGRGTDTQYF TGTGCCAGCAGCTTAGGTAGGGGCACAGATACGCAGTATTTT
NA TRBJ1-1 20 TRBV6-8 NA CASSYSILPKPSYMNTEAFF TGTGCCAGCAGTTACTCGATCCTCCCGAAACCGTCATACATGAACACTGAAGCTTTCTTT
TRBD1 TRBJ1-2 19 TRBV11-3 many CASSLDPGTGFQLNYGYTF TGTGCCAGCAGCTTAGATCCCGGGACAGGGTTTCAACTTAACTATGGCTACACCTTC
NA TRBJ2-1 15 TRBV6-8 many CASSPAGAPYNEQFF TGTGCCAGCAGCCCGGCGGGGGCGCCCTACAATGAGCAGTTCTTC
NA TRBJ2-7 13 TRBV29-1 NA CSVPTSRLWEQYF TGCAGCGTCCCCACCAGTAGGTTGTGGGAGCAGTACTTC
NA TRBJ2-3 17 TRBV19 few CASSPRGGGDGTDTQYF TGTGCCAGTAGCCCGAGGGGGGGCGGGGATGGCACAGATACGCAGTATTTT
TRBD2 TRBJ2-1 14 TRBV5-1 NA CASSRGGADNEQFF TGCGCCAGCAGCCGCGGGGGGGCCGACAATGAGCAGTTCTTC
NA TRBJ2-3 17 TRBV14 NA CASSQAGQGPRPDTQYF TGTGCCAGCAGCCAAGCGGGGCAGGGACCCCGGCCAGATACGCAGTATTTT
TRBD1 TRBJ1-2 17 TRBV29-1 NA CSVEAPETGDANYGYTF TGCAGCGTTGAAGCCCCTGAGACAGGGGATGCTAACTATGGCTACACCTTC
TRBD1 TRBJ2-7 15 TRBV10-2 NA CASRGGTGRLREQYF TGCGCCAGCAGGGGAGGGACAGGGAGGCTTCGGGAGCAGTACTTC
NA TRBJ2-6 14 TRBV19 NA CAVGNSLGANVLTF TGTGCGGTGGGGAACAGCTTGGGGGCCAACGTCCTGACTTTC
NA TRBJ2-5 21 TRBV7-2 NA CASSLALLRTAWFDVQETQYF TGTGCCAGCAGCTTAGCTCTTCTGCGGACAGCCTGGTTCGATGTCCAAGAGACCCAGTACTTC
NA TRBJ1-2 14 TRBV11-3 few CASSLSDKSNGYTF TGTGCCAGCAGCTTATCAGATAAATCGAATGGCTACACCTTC
TRBD2 TRBJ2-6 16 TRBV11-3 NA CASSSGEGPGANVLTF TGTGCCAGCAGCTCCGGGGAGGGGCCTGGGGCCAACGTCCTGACTTTC
NA TRBJ2-1 12 TRBV9 NA CASSVDYGEQFF TGTGCCAGCAGCGTAGATTACGGTGAGCAGTTCTTC
NA TRBJ2-2 12 TRBV28 few CASSPPFGELFF TGTGCCAGCAGTCCCCCCTTCGGGGAGCTGTTTTTT
NA TRBJ1-5 13 TRBV7-2 NA CASSTGSNQPQHF TGTGCCAGCAGTACAGGGTCCAATCAGCCCCAGCATTTT
NA TRBJ2-1 15 TRBV28 NA CASGSLGGPYNEQFF TGTGCCAGCGGCTCCCTCGGGGGGCCCTACAATGAGCAGTTCTTC
NA TRBJ1-5 11 TRBV10-1 NA CALGGAQPQHF TGCGCGCTGGGGGGGGCTCAGCCCCAGCATTTT
TRBD1 TRBJ1-2 16 TRBV5-1 NA CASSCWPGQGMYGYTF TGCGCCAGCAGCTGCTGGCCGGGACAGGGGATGTATGGCTACACCTTC
NA TRBJ2-3 14 TRBV12-5 NA CASTSRGGLDTQYF TGTGCCAGCACCTCTAGGGGGGGCCTAGATACGCAGTATTTT
TRBD1 TRBJ2-2 15 TRBV15 few CATSTGTESTGELFF TGTGCCACCAGTACTGGGACAGAATCGACCGGGGAGCTGTTTTTT
NA TRBJ1-1 15 TRBV28 few CASSLWVGANTEAFF TGTGCCAGCAGTTTATGGGTGGGGGCGAACACTGAAGCTTTCTTT
NA TRBJ2-2 14 TRBV11-3 NA CASSLGGNTGELFF TGTGCCAGCAGCTTAGGGGGGAACACCGGGGAGCTGTTTTTT
NA TRBJ2-2 13 TRBV19 NA CASSIRGTGELFF TGTGCCAGTAGTATACGGGGGACCGGGGAGCTGTTTTTT
TRBD2 TRBJ2-5 14 TRBV19 NA CASSTSGGPETQYF TGTGCCAGTAGTACTAGCGGGGGGCCGGAGACCCAGTACTTC
NA TRBJ1-1 14 TRBV6-1 NA CASSEGGGGTEAFF TGTGCCAGCAGTGAAGGGGGGGGCGGAACTGAAGCTTTCTTT
NA TRBJ2-2 15 TRBV11-3 many CASSPTLWDTGELFF TGTGCCAGCAGCCCAACCTTGTGGGACACCGGGGAGCTGTTTTTT
NA TRBJ1-2 13 TRBV19 NA CASSLPSNYGYTF TGTGCCAGTAGTCTCCCCTCTAACTATGGCTACACCTTC
NA TRBJ2-1 15 TRBV28 NA CAAQDGHGIWNEQFF TGTGCCGCACAAGACGGACATGGTATATGGAATGAGCAGTTCTTC
NA TRBJ1-2 14 TRBV1 few CASSVAGTGNGYTF TGCGCCAGCAGCGTAGCCGGGACAGGGAATGGCTACACCTTC
TRBD1 TRBJ1-4 17 TRBV6-8 NA CASSTRWTGGLYEKLFF TGTGCCAGCAGTACCCGATGGACAGGGGGCTTGTATGAAAAACTGTTTTTT
TRBD1 TRBJ2-1 16 TRBV6-7 NA CAISSDRVPTYNEQFF TGTGCCATCAGTAGTGACAGGGTACCCACTTACAATGAGCAGTTCTTC